These T cell receptor beta chains were read from a single sample in a study of shared clonotypes between healthy human individuals. The data were produced by immunoSEQ multiplex PCR, yet TCRdb's version contains in-frame clones alone and is incomplete. The sample records roughly 2 million clones, around 95% being singletons. The sample comprised naive CD4+ T cells sorted from blood. The source of these receptors is a man younger than 35 in good health. Both conserved end residues are trimmed from each CDR3. D genes are given only for firm matches. Rows may omit the clone size; those that give it use once, few, many or a size class.

clone size: -
D gene: -
J gene: TRBJ2-3
V gene: TRBV5-1
CDR3 protein: ASRLRGIPDTQY

clone size: -
D gene: TRBD1
J gene: TRBJ2-5
V gene: TRBV5-1
CDR3 protein: ASSMDRVWETQY

clone size: -
D gene: TRBD1
J gene: TRBJ2-5
V gene: TRBV30
CDR3 protein: AWSGDRYQETQY

clone size: -
D gene: -
J gene: TRBJ2-3
V gene: TRBV7-2
CDR3 protein: ASSLVGSEVTNTQY

clone size: -
D gene: -
J gene: TRBJ2-5
V gene: TRBV10-3
CDR3 protein: AISESIGTTQETQY

clone size: -
D gene: TRBD2
J gene: TRBJ2-1
V gene: TRBV5-1
CDR3 protein: ASSLVSGGYNEQF

clone size: -
D gene: -
J gene: TRBJ2-7
V gene: TRBV6-5
CDR3 protein: ASRYGTLDSYEQY

clone size: -
D gene: -
J gene: TRBJ2-3
V gene: TRBV10-3
CDR3 protein: AISSGSLGDTQY

clone size: -
D gene: -
J gene: TRBJ2-1
V gene: TRBV10-3
CDR3 protein: AIRNFGPNHNEQF

clone size: -
D gene: -
J gene: TRBJ1-1
V gene: TRBV5-1
CDR3 protein: ASRPRAGGTEAF

clone size: once
D gene: -
J gene: TRBJ2-7
V gene: TRBV6-5
CDR3 protein: ASSNPRAWDEQY

clone size: -
D gene: -
J gene: TRBJ2-7
V gene: TRBV7-2
CDR3 protein: ASSEGRQVYEQY

clone size: -
D gene: -
J gene: TRBJ1-5
V gene: TRBV5-5
CDR3 protein: ASSFVADDQPQH

clone size: -
D gene: -
J gene: TRBJ1-2
V gene: TRBV29-1
CDR3 protein: SVAPQGPYGYT

clone size: -
D gene: TRBD1
J gene: TRBJ1-6
V gene: TRBV6-5
CDR3 protein: ASRSSGTGNSPLH

clone size: -
D gene: -
J gene: TRBJ2-4
V gene: TRBV4-3
CDR3 protein: ASSQDFGDQQGSKNIQY

clone size: -
D gene: -
J gene: TRBJ1-3
V gene: TRBV21-1
CDR3 protein: ASSRKTGGCSGNTIY

clone size: -
D gene: -
J gene: TRBJ2-4
V gene: TRBV11-2
CDR3 protein: ASSYSPNIQY

clone size: -
D gene: -
J gene: TRBJ1-1
V gene: TRBV30
CDR3 protein: AWSRQTMNTEAF

clone size: -
D gene: -
J gene: TRBJ1-6
V gene: TRBV4-2
CDR3 protein: ASSQERGGGSPLH

clone size: -
D gene: TRBD2
J gene: TRBJ2-2
V gene: TRBV6-1
CDR3 protein: AIRLAGLRTGELF

clone size: -
D gene: TRBD1
J gene: TRBJ1-5
V gene: TRBV5-8
CDR3 protein: ASSPRDSYSNQPQH

clone size: -
D gene: -
J gene: TRBJ1-5
V gene: TRBV11-2
CDR3 protein: ASSPHGGGNQPQH

clone size: once
D gene: -
J gene: TRBJ2-7
V gene: TRBV18
CDR3 protein: ASSYRDTPYEQY

clone size: -
D gene: -
J gene: TRBJ2-7
V gene: TRBV7-9
CDR3 protein: ASSRGHVDYEQY

clone size: -
D gene: TRBD1
J gene: TRBJ1-5
V gene: TRBV5-1
CDR3 protein: ASSLRGNSNQPQH

clone size: -
D gene: -
J gene: TRBJ1-6
V gene: TRBV2
CDR3 protein: ATQLSPGLDSPLH

clone size: -
D gene: TRBD1
J gene: TRBJ1-2
V gene: TRBV7-2
CDR3 protein: ASSLGVPGQGIT

clone size: -
D gene: -
J gene: TRBJ2-1
V gene: TRBV10-3
CDR3 protein: AIRGVEQF

clone size: -
D gene: -
J gene: TRBJ2-1
V gene: TRBV7-2
CDR3 protein: ASSFRQGIEQF

clone size: -
D gene: -
J gene: TRBJ2-7
V gene: TRBV28
CDR3 protein: ASSFSGAYEQY

clone size: once
D gene: -
J gene: TRBJ1-1
V gene: TRBV14
CDR3 protein: ASSPISGRANTEAF

clone size: few
D gene: TRBD1
J gene: TRBJ2-7
V gene: TRBV23-1
CDR3 protein: ASSQISTGTGVYEQY

clone size: many
D gene: -
J gene: TRBJ1-5
V gene: TRBV30
CDR3 protein: AWSVSGLNQPQH

clone size: -
D gene: -
J gene: TRBJ2-1
V gene: TRBV19
CDR3 protein: ASSLGRDNEQF

clone size: -
D gene: -
J gene: TRBJ2-1
V gene: TRBV6-6
CDR3 protein: ASSPVGNEQF

clone size: -
D gene: -
J gene: TRBJ1-2
V gene: TRBV28
CDR3 protein: ASLDRAYGYT

clone size: few
D gene: TRBD1
J gene: TRBJ2-7
V gene: TRBV5-1
CDR3 protein: ASSLGTGIYEQY

clone size: -
D gene: -
J gene: TRBJ2-2
V gene: TRBV7-9
CDR3 protein: ASRHPRDKQNTGELF

clone size: -
D gene: TRBD2
J gene: TRBJ2-7
V gene: TRBV18
CDR3 protein: ASSPQREGHEQY

clone size: -
D gene: TRBD1
J gene: TRBJ2-1
V gene: TRBV18
CDR3 protein: ASSSRGTGENNEQF

clone size: -
D gene: -
J gene: TRBJ1-6
V gene: TRBV5-6
CDR3 protein: ASSLGRGGSSPLH

clone size: -
D gene: -
J gene: TRBJ1-2
V gene: TRBV6-1
CDR3 protein: ASKKEHRSYGYT

clone size: -
D gene: -
J gene: TRBJ2-1
V gene: TRBV4-1
CDR3 protein: ASSQEWGQGINEQF

clone size: once
D gene: -
J gene: TRBJ1-2
V gene: TRBV30
CDR3 protein: AWKFGNYGYT

clone size: -
D gene: -
J gene: TRBJ1-6
V gene: TRBV5-1
CDR3 protein: ASSLDRTENGSPLH

clone size: -
D gene: TRBD2
J gene: TRBJ2-3
V gene: TRBV7-3
CDR3 protein: ASSLLSGGTDTQY

clone size: -
D gene: -
J gene: TRBJ1-4
V gene: TRBV29-1
CDR3 protein: SALETNEKLF

clone size: -
D gene: -
J gene: TRBJ1-1
V gene: TRBV19
CDR3 protein: ASSIFRLRNGTEAF

clone size: -
D gene: TRBD1
J gene: TRBJ2-1
V gene: TRBV10-3
CDR3 protein: AIRGQGNEQF

clone size: -
D gene: -
J gene: TRBJ1-1
V gene: TRBV19
CDR3 protein: ASSIAGQNTEAF

clone size: -
D gene: -
J gene: TRBJ2-1
V gene: TRBV30
CDR3 protein: AWSGGQFSNEQF

clone size: -
D gene: -
J gene: TRBJ2-2
V gene: TRBV28
CDR3 protein: ASSLGPSPFTGELF

clone size: -
D gene: TRBD1
J gene: TRBJ2-5
V gene: TRBV5-1
CDR3 protein: ASSRDRETQY

clone size: -
D gene: TRBD2
J gene: TRBJ2-1
V gene: TRBV10-3
CDR3 protein: AIAAGGRNEQF

clone size: -
D gene: TRBD1
J gene: TRBJ2-1
V gene: TRBV2
CDR3 protein: ASSQGQGAEQF

clone size: -
D gene: TRBD2
J gene: TRBJ2-7
V gene: TRBV27
CDR3 protein: ASSQPGLGYEQY

clone size: -
D gene: -
J gene: TRBJ1-5
V gene: TRBV19
CDR3 protein: ASSILPGQPQH

clone size: -
D gene: -
J gene: TRBJ2-7
V gene: TRBV20-1
CDR3 protein: SGLGDYEQY

clone size: -
D gene: -
J gene: TRBJ1-5
V gene: TRBV12-1
CDR3 protein: ASSFAGFGGNQPQH